What follows are 14 T cell receptor beta chains derived from one specimen sequenced in a study of T cell changes during pregnancy in multiple sclerosis (dated by TCRdb to the late 2010s). Library preparation was by the immunoSEQ multiplex PCR assay. TCRdb took over this immuneACCESS table, retaining in-frame rearrangements with V and J assigned. Such tables are incomplete; in checked studies, under half of the missing clones stem from an unresolved V gene, and the remainder is unexplained. The sample includes about 59,000 clones, with 85% to 95% observed a single time. Jointly, the top ten make up about 2.6% of the sample. The source was CD8+ T cells from peripheral blood mononuclear cells, collected in the third trimester of pregnancy. Receptors were obtained from a female donor with multiple sclerosis, enrolled in a pregnancy study.

The chain carries TRBV21-1 and TRBJ1-1; TRBD1 is the table's D call, not checked against the DNA. TRBV21-1 is shown as a pseudogene. The CDR3 runs 12 residues. CDR3 DNA: TGTGCCAGCACCGGGACAGTGGACAAAGCTTTCTTT. This translates into CASTGTVDKAFF.

V and J are TRBV13 and TRBJ2-7, with D tentatively TRBD1 (7 bases). V dropped 0 bases and J dropped 1 base, with 10 bases sitting between them. The CDR3 length is 15 residues. Germline loops: CDR1 PRHDT, CDR2 FYEKMQ (reference sequence). The CDR3 bases are TGTGCCAGCAGCTTAGGGCCAGGGGGGTCCTACGAGCAGTACTTC. It codes for CASSLGPGGSYEQYF.

V is TRBV4-1 and J is TRBJ2-3; TRBD1 matches at 9 bases. V trimming: 0 bases; J trimming: 5 bases; junction bases outside the gene matches: 12. The CDR3 length is 18 residues. In germline, CDR1 is MGHRA, CDR2 YSYEKL. The CDR3 DNA reads TGCGCCAGCAGCCAAGACCCATTCCGACAGGGGGAAGGAGATACGCAGTATTTT. Its protein is CASSQDPFRQGEGDTQYF.

The chain is built from TRBV30 and TRBJ2-1; D may be TRBD2 (6 bases). Deletions cut 2 bases from V and 9 bases from J, with 23 bases between. CDR3 length: 16 amino acids. CDR1 GTSNPN and CDR2 SVGIG come from the germline V gene (reference sequence). The CDR3 region is CAWSNLLAVGGIEQFF. DNA for the CDR3: TGTGCCTGGAGTAACCTACTAGCCGTCGGGGGTATTGAGCAGTTCTTC.

V and J are TRBV6-5 and TRBJ1-1; D remains ambiguous. This CDR3 spans 16 amino acids. The germline V gene has CDR1 MNHEY and CDR2 SVGAGI. V was trimmed by 2 bases and J by 5 bases, leaving 18 bases between them. CDR3 loop: CASSYLIGLKQTEAFF. CDR3 coding DNA: TGTGCCAGCAGTTACCTGATCGGACTCAAACAAACTGAAGCTTTCTTT.

The V call is TRBV5-1, the J call TRBJ1-2; a possible D gene is TRBD1 (6 bases). This CDR3 is built from 17 residues. Trimming removed 0 bases from V and 0 bases from J, with 15 bases in between. CDR1 and CDR2 (germline): SGHRS, YFSETQ. The CDR3 is CASSLGPTGTTNYGYTF. CDR3 DNA sequence: TGCGCCAGCAGCTTGGGCCCCACCGGGACAACTAACTATGGCTACACCTTC.

This clone is a singleton in its sample. The genes are TRBV5-4 and TRBJ2-7; no reliable D call. The CDR3 has 15 amino acids. V gave up 2 bases and J gave up 1 base, with 13 bases separating them. CDR1 is SGHNT and CDR2 is YYREEE in the germline V gene (reference sequence). CDR3 region: CASSFRREVSYEQYF. CDR3 DNA: TGTGCCAGCAGCTTTCGCAGAGAGGTTTCCTACGAGCAGTACTTC.

V usage is TRBV7-9 and J usage is TRBJ1-1; no reliable D call. V lost 3 bases to trimming and J lost 5 bases, with 7 bases between them. The CDR3 extends over 12 amino acids. Germline V CDR1 and CDR2: SEHNR, FQNEAQ (reference sequence). The CDR3 coding sequence is TGTGCCAGCAGCTTCGGGGAGACTGAAGCTTTCTTT. This codes for CASSFGETEAFF.

V and J are TRBV19 and TRBJ1-5; D remains ambiguous. CDR1 and CDR2 from the germline V gene are LNHDA and SQIVND (reference sequence). The CDR3 extends over 14 amino acids. V gave up 6 bases and J gave up 0 bases, with 9 bases separating them. CDR3 residues: CASRVEGSNQPQHF. CDR3 bases: TGTGCCAGTAGGGTCGAGGGTAGCAATCAGCCCCAGCATTTT.

V gene TRBV19 combines with J gene TRBJ2-1; 8 bases align to TRBD2. The CDR3 is 16 residues long. The V gene's germline CDR1 is LNHDA and CDR2 SQIVND (reference sequence). J was trimmed by 1 base and V by 7 bases; bases with no gene match: 9. This chain's CDR3 is CASTLVAGGSYNEQFF. The CDR3 DNA sequence: TGTGCCAGTACCCTCGTGGCGGGAGGTTCCTACAATGAGCAGTTCTTC.

Concerning this clone: Other DNA sequences from this sample encode an identical CDR3 as well. The rearrangement uses TRBV6-4 and TRBJ1-5; TRBD1 matches 8 bases. The germline gives CDR1 MRHNA, CDR2 SNTAGT. The CDR3 extends over 20 amino acids. Trimming at V came to 5 bases and at J to 3 bases, leaving 21 bases not matched to a gene. CDR3 nucleotides: TGTGCCAGCAGTCATTCCAGGGGGCCCGGTTTATTGGTTTCCAATCAGCCCCAGCATTTT. Its translation: CASSHSRGPGLLVSNQPQHF.

The chain combines TRBV6-4 with TRBJ2-3, with 7 bases fitting TRBD2. The CDR3 is 15 amino acids. The V gene's germline CDR1 is MRHNA and CDR2 SNTAGT. V lost 0 bases to trimming and J lost 2 bases; unmatched junction nucleotides: 2. The DNA for the CDR3 is TGTGCCAGCAGTGACTCTGCGGGAGCCACAGATACGCAGTATTTT. Its protein is CASSDSAGATDTQYF.

The chain has TRBV7-6 and TRBJ2-1; a weak D match, TRBD1 (6 bases). Germline V CDR1 and CDR2: SGHVS, FNYEAQ. The CDR3 is 14 amino acids. With 4 bases removed from V and 5 bases from J, the gap between germline ends came to 12 bases. CDR3 region: CASSSPGQNNEQFF. CDR3 nucleotides: TGTGCCAGCAGCTCCCCCGGACAGAACAATGAGCAGTTCTTC.

V is TRBV6-5 and J is TRBJ2-3; TRBD2 matches at 8 bases. The CDR3 has 13 residues. V lost 10 bases and J lost 6; bases outside the gene matches: 9. Germline V gives CDR1 MNHEY, CDR2 SVGAGI. The CDR3 loop reads CATQNPGGDTQYF. The CDR3, as DNA: TGTGCCACCCAAAACCCGGGGGGGGATACGCAGTATTTT.